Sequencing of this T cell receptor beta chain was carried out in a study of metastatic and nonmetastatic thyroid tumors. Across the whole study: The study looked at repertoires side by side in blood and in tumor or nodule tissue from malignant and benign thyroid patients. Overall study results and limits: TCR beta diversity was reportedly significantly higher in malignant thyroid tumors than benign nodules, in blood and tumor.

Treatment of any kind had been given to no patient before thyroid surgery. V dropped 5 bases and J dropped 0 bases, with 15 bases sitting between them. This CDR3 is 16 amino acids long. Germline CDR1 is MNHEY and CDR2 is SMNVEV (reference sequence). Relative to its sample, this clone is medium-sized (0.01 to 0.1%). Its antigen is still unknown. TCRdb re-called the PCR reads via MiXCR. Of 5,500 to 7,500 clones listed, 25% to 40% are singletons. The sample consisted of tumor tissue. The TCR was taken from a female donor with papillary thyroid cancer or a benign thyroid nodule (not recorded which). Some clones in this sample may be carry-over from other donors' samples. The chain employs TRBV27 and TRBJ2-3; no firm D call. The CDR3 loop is CASSPGIATSTDTQYF. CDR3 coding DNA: TGTGCCAGCAGTCCTGGGATCGCGACTAGCACAGATACGCAGTATTTT.